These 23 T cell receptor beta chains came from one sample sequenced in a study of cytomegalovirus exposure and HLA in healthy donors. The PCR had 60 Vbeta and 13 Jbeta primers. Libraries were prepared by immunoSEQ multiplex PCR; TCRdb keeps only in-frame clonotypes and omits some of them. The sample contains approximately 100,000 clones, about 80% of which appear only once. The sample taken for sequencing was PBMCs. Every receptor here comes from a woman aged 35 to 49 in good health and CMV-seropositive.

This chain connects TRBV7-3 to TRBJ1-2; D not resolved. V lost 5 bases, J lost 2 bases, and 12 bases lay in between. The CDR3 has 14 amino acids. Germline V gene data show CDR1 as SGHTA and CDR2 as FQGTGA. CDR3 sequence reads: CASSPEGGNYGYTF. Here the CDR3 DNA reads TGTGCCAGCAGCCCGGAGGGCGGCAACTATGGCTACACCTTC.

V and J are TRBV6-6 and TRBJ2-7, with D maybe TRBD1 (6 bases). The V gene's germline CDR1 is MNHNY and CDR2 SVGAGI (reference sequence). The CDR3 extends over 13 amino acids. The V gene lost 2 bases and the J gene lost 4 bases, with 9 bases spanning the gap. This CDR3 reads CASSYKGVYEQYF. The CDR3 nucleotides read TGTGCCAGCAGTTACAAGGGGGTGTACGAGCAGTACTTC.

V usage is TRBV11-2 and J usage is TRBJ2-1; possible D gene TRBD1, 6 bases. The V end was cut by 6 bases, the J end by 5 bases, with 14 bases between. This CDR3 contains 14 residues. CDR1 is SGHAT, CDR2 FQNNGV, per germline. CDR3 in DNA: TGTGCCAGCAGACCAACCAACAGGGACAATGAGCAGTTCTTC. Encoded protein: CASRPTNRDNEQFF.

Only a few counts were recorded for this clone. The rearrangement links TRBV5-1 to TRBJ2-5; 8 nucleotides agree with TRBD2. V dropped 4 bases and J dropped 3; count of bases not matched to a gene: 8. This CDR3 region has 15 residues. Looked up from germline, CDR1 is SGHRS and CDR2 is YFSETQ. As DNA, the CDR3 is TGCGCCAGCAGCCCCATCGGGGGGGGGAAAGAGACCCAGTACTTC. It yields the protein CASSPIGGGKETQYF.

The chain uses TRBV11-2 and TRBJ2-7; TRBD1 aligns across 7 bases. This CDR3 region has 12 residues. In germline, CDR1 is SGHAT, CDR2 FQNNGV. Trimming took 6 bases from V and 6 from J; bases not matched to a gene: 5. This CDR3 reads CASRRTGGEQYF. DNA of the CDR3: TGTGCCAGCAGACGGACAGGAGGCGAGCAGTACTTC.

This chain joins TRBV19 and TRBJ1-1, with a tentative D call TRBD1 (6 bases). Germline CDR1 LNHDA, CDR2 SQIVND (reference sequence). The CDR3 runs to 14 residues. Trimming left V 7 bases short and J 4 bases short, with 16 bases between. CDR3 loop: CASTPGAESTEAFF. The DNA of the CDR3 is TGTGCCAGTACGCCAGGGGCGGAAAGCACTGAAGCTTTCTTT. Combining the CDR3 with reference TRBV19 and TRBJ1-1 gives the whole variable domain DGGITQSPKYLFRKEGQNVTLSCEQNLNHDAMYWYRQDPGQGLRLIYYSQIVNDFQKGDIAEGYSVSREKKESFPLTVTSAQKNPTAFYLCASTPGAESTEAFFGQGTRLTVV.

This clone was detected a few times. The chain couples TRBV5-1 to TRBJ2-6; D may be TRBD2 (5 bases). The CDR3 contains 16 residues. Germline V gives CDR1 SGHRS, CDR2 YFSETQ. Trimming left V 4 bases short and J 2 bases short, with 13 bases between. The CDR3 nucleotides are TGCGCCAGCAGCCCGGTGCCGGGGACTGGGGCCAACGTCCTGACTTTC. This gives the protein CASSPVPGTGANVLTF.

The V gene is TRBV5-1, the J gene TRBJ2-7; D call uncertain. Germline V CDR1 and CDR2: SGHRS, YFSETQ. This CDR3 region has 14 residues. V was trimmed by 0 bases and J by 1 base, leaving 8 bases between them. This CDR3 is CASSLGQESYEQYF. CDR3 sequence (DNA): TGCGCCAGCAGCTTGGGTCAGGAATCCTACGAGCAGTACTTC.

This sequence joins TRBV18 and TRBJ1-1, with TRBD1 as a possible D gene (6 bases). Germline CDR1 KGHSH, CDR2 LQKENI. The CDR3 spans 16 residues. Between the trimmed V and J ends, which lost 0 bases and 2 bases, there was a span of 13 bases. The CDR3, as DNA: TGTGCCAGCTCACCACCAATGACAGGATTCAACACTGAAGCTTTCTTT. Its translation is CASSPPMTGFNTEAFF.

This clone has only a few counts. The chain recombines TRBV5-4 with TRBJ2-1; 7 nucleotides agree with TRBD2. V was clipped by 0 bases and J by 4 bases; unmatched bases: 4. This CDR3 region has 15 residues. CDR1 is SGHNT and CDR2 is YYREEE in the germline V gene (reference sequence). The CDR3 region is CASSLDSGEYNEQFF. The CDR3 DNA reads TGTGCCAGCAGCTTGGACAGCGGGGAGTACAATGAGCAGTTCTTC.

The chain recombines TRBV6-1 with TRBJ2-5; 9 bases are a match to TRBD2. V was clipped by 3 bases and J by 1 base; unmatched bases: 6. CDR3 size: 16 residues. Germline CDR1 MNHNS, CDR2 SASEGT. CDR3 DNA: TGTGCCAGCAGTGAGTTGGCGGGGGGGCCCCAAGAGACCCAGTACTTC. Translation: CASSELAGGPQETQYF.

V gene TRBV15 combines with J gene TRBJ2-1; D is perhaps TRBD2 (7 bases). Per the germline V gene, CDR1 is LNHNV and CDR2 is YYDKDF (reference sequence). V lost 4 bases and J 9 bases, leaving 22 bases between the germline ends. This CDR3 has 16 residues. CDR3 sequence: CATSTHPGGGAVEQFF. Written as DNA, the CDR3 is TGTGCCACCAGCACACACCCCGGAGGGGGGGCGGTTGAGCAGTTCTTC. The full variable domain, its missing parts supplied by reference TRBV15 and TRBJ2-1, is DAMVIQNPRYQVTQFGKPVTLSCSQTLNHNVMYWYQQKSSQAPKLLFHYYDKDFNNEADTPDNFQSRRPNTSFCFLDIRSPGLGDTAMYLCATSTHPGGGAVEQFFGPGTRLTVL.

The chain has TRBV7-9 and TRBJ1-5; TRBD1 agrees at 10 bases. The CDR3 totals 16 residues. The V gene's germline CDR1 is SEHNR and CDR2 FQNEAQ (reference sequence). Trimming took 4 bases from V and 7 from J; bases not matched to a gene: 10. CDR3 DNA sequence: TGTGCCAGCAGCTCCGGGACAGGGGTGATGGTGCAGCCCCAGCATTTT. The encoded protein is CASSSGTGVMVQPQHF.

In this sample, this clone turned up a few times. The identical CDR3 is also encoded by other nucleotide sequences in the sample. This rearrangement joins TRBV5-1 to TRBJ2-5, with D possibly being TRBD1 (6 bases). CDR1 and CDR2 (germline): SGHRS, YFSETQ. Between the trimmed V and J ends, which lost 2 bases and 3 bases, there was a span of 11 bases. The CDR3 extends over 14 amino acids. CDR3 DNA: TGCGCCAGCAGCTTTAGGCAGGGGAAAGAGACCCAGTACTTC. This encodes CASSFRQGKETQYF. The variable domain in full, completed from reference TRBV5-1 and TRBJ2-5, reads KAGVTQTPRYLIKTRGQQVTLSCSPISGHRSVSWYQQTPGQGLQFLFEYFSETQRNKGNFPGRFSGRQFSNSRSEMNVSTLELGDSALYLCASSFRQGKETQYFGPGTRLLVL.

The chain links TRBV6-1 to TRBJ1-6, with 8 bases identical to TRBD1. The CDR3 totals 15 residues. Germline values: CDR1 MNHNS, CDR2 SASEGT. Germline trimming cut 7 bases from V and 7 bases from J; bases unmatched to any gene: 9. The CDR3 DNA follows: TGTGCCAGCAATCCAGGGGACAGGCCGAATTCACCCCTCCACTTT. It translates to CASNPGDRPNSPLHF.

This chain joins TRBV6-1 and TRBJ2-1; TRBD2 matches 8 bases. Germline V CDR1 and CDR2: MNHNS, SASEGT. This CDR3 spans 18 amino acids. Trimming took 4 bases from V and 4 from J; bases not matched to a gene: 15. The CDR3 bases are TGTGCCAGCAGTGCCAGCAGCGGGGGCCGTTTTAGTTACAATGAGCAGTTCTTC. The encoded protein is CASSASSGGRFSYNEQFF.

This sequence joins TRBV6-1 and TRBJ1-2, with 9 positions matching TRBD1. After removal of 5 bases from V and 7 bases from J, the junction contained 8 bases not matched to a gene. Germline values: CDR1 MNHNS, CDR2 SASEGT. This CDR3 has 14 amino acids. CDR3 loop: CASSPGQGLGGYTF. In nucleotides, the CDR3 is TGTGCCAGCAGTCCGGGACAGGGTTTGGGTGGCTACACCTTC.

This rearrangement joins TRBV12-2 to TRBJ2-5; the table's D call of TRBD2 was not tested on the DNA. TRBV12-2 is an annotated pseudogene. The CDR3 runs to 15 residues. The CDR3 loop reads CASRFRRGAQETQYF. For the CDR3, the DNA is TGTGCAAGTCGCTTTAGGCGGGGGGCCCAAGAGACCCAGTACTTC.

CDR3 nucleotides: TGTGCCAGCAGCTTAGCGGCTAGAACGGGGACCCAGTACTTC. Protein sequence: CASSLAARTGTQYF. The V gene is TRBV7-2, the J gene TRBJ2-5; D unclear. Per the germline V gene, CDR1 is SGHTA and CDR2 is FQGNSA. CDR3 length: 14 amino acids. Between the trimmed V and J ends, which lost 0 bases and 7 bases, there was a span of 12 bases.

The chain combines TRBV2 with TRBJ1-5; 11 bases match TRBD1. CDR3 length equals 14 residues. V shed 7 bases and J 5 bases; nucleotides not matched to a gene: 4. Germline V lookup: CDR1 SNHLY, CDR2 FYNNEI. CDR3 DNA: TGTGCCAGCAATGCGGACAGGGGGCATCAGCCCCAGCATTTT. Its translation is CASNADRGHQPQHF.

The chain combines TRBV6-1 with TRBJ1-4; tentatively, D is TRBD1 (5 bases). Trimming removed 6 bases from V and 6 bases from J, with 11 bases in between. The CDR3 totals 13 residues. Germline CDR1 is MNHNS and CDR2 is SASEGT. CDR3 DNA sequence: TGTGCCAGCAGAGCCAGGGAAGATGAAAAACTGTTTTTT. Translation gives CASRAREDEKLFF.

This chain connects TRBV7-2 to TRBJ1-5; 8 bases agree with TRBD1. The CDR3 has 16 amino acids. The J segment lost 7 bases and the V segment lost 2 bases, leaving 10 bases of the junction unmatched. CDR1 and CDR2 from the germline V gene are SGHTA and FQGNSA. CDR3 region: CASSLMAGGARQPQHF. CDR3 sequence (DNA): TGTGCCAGCAGCTTAATGGCAGGGGGCGCGAGGCAGCCCCAGCATTTT.

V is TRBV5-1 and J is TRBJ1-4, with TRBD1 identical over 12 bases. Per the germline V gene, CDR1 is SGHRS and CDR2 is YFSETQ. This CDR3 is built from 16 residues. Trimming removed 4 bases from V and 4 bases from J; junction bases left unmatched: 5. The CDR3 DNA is TGCGCCAGCAGCCCGGGACAGGGGGCCGGTAATGAAAAACTGTTTTTT. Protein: CASSPGQGAGNEKLFF. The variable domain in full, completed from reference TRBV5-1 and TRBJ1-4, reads KAGVTQTPRYLIKTRGQQVTLSCSPISGHRSVSWYQQTPGQGLQFLFEYFSETQRNKGNFPGRFSGRQFSNSRSEMNVSTLELGDSALYLCASSPGQGAGNEKLFFGSGTQLSVL.